Following are 8 T cell receptor beta chains from one sample sequenced in a study of CD8 T cells in Susac syndrome. Random hexamers were used to reverse transcribe the RNA input (about 0.45 to 1 ug). TCRdb re-analysed the immunoSEQ multiplex PCR reads in MiXCR, keeping a single row per CDR3 protein. The table shows fewer than 200,000 distinct CDR3 sequences, with roughly 92% occurring only once. The specimen was CD4+ T cells from PBMCs. The origin of the receptors is a human donor with Susac syndrome.

This clonotype has a single count. The chain joins TRBV21-1 to TRBJ2-1; the table names TRBD2, a call not compared with the DNA. TRBV21-1 is given as a pseudogene. The CDR3 contains 12 residues. In DNA form, the CDR3 reads TGTGCCAGCAGCAAAGCTGGGACGGCGCAGTTCTTC. Protein sequence: CASSKAGTAQFF.

V and J are TRBV3-1 and TRBJ2-1, with 9 bases fitting TRBD2. Trimming cost V 4 bases and J 4 bases; bases outside gene matches: 5. The germline gives CDR1 LGHDT, CDR2 YNNKEL (reference sequence). This CDR3 has 15 amino acids. In DNA form, the CDR3 reads TGTGCCAGCAGCCCCACAGCGGGAGGTTACAATGAGCAGTTCTTC. It encodes CASSPTAGGYNEQFF.

The J gene is TRBJ2-5, the V gene TRBV5-6; 8 nucleotides line up with TRBD1. V dropped 0 bases and J dropped 1; count of bases not matched to a gene: 2. The germline V gene has CDR1 SGHDT and CDR2 YYEEEE. The length of the CDR3 is 15 residues. CDR3 protein: CASSLGQGSQETQYF. Here the CDR3 DNA reads TGTGCCAGCAGCTTGGGACAGGGGTCCCAAGAGACCCAGTACTTC.

V gene TRBV6-5 combines with J gene TRBJ2-5, with TRBD2 identical over 9 bases. Germline trimming cut 2 bases from V and 1 base from J; bases unmatched to any gene: 8. Germline CDR1 and CDR2: MNHEY and SVGAGI. This CDR3 contains 17 residues. The CDR3 bases are TGTGCCAGCAGTTACCAGGGTAGCGGGGGCCTCCAAGAGACCCAGTACTTC. This codes for CASSYQGSGGLQETQYF.

The chain carries TRBV24-1 and TRBJ2-3; D might be TRBD1 (5 bases). The CDR3 is 14 residues long. The germline V gene encodes CDR1 KGHDR and CDR2 SFDVKD. Trimming left V 7 bases short and J 2 bases short, with 12 bases between. Written as DNA, the CDR3 is TGTGCCACCAGGGGAACAGGAATCACAGATACGCAGTATTTT. It encodes CATRGTGITDTQYF.

This clonotype occurred a few times. V is TRBV19 and J is TRBJ1-3; the D is unclear. This CDR3 contains 15 residues. Germline CDR1 is LNHDA and CDR2 is SQIVND (reference sequence). The V end was cut by 0 bases, the J end by 0 bases, with 6 bases between. The CDR3 DNA reads TGTGCCAGTAGTATAGAGGCGGCCTCTGGAAACACCATATATTTT. Encoded protein: CASSIEAASGNTIYF.

This chain joins TRBV29-1 and TRBJ1-1; D call uncertain. Germline CDR1 SQVTM, CDR2 ANQGSEA. V was shortened by 5 bases and J by 1 base, with 8 bases between the two germline ends. CDR3 length: 12 amino acids. The CDR3 here is CSVPRQNTEAFF. The CDR3 DNA reads TGCAGCGTTCCCAGACAGAACACTGAAGCTTTCTTT. Combining the CDR3 with reference TRBV29-1 and TRBJ1-1 gives the whole variable domain SAVISQKPSRDICQRGTSLTIQCQVDSQVTMMFWYRQQPGQSLTLIATANQGSEATYESGFVIDKFPISRPNLTFSTLTVSNMSPEDSSIYLCSVPRQNTEAFFGQGTRLTVV.

The chain carries TRBV3-1 and TRBJ2-3; TRBD2 aligns across 8 bases. V was clipped by 3 bases and J by 5 bases; unmatched bases: 16. Germline V gene data show CDR1 as LGHDT and CDR2 as YNNKEL (reference sequence). This CDR3 is 18 amino acids long. CDR3: CASSHWKAGGPGLDTQYF. The CDR3 DNA is TGTGCCAGCAGCCATTGGAAGGCGGGGGGCCCGGGATTAGATACGCAGTATTTT.